The following is a T cell receptor (beta chain) sequence with its context. Its antigen is currently unknown. This sample was taken from a study of CD8 T cells in ankylosing spondylitis. Study results and limitations: Reportedly, matched ankylosing spondylitis synovial fluid was significantly enriched for disease-linked clones. Several of the motif variants were reported before in synovial fluid and blood from reactive arthritis. A CD8+ phenotype characterized the disease-linked clones, which were relatively rare in peripheral blood.

Quantitative 5'-RACE with molecular barcodes produced the TCR beta libraries. Each CDR3 protein gets one entry after TCRdb re-called the 5' RACE reads with MiXCR. The sample lists under 170,000 distinct CDR3 sequences; around two fifths were seen once. V lost 4 bases to trimming and J lost 4 bases; unmatched junction nucleotides: 21. The CDR3 is 19 amino acids. The V gene's germline CDR1 is SGHAT and CDR2 FQDESV (reference sequence). The chain is built from TRBV11-1 and TRBJ2-7; 8 bases line up with TRBD1. Specimen: synovial fluid, either unsorted or a sorted T cell fraction (not recorded which). The receptor was isolated from a male donor with ankylosing spondylitis. CDR3 nucleotides: TGTGCCAGCAGCTATCACGGGACAGGACTCCGGGATGCAGCGTACGAGCAGTACTTC. As protein: CASSYHGTGLRDAAYEQYF.